The 30 T cell receptor beta chains below were found in one sample sequenced in a study of CD8+CD57+ T cells in acquired aplastic anemia. Profiles of TCR beta VDJ and CDR3 were generated from a genomic DNA template. Each CDR3 protein is one row after TCRdb ran MiXCR on the reads. The data hold about 190,000 distinct CDR3 sequences, with roughly 56% observed a single time. The sequencing input was sorted CD4+, CD8+, or CD8+CD57+ T cells (not recorded which) from PBMCs. The source is a human donor in good health, serving as a control.

This clonotype was seen repeatedly, ten times or more. The chain uses TRBV27 and TRBJ2-7, with D perhaps assigned TRBD1 or TRBD2 (6 bases each). The CDR3 is 15 amino acids. Between the trimmed V and J ends, which lost 6 bases and 5 bases, there was a span of 20 bases. The germline V gene has CDR1 MNHEY and CDR2 SMNVEV (reference sequence). In nucleotides, the CDR3 is TGTGCCAGCAGGTTTCGGGGGCAGGGTCTCCACGAGCAGTACTTC. Amino acid sequence: CASRFRGQGLHEQYF.

The J gene is TRBJ1-5, the V gene TRBV5-1; the D gene is possibly TRBD1 (5 bases). Trimming left V 4 bases short and J 14 bases short, with 19 bases between. Germline V lookup: CDR1 SGHRS, CDR2 YFSETQ. This CDR3 has 13 residues. CDR3 nucleotides: TGCGCCAGCAGCGTCCGGGACGGAAGCTACGAGCATTTT. This encodes CASSVRDGSYEHF.

The chain joins TRBV7-2 to TRBJ2-3, with a tentative D call TRBD2 (6 bases). CDR3 length equals 14 residues. Germline CDR1 is SGHTA and CDR2 is FQGNSA. Between the trimmed V and J ends, which lost 1 base and 7 bases, there was a span of 12 bases. The CDR3 DNA is TGTGCCAGCAGCTTAGTGCGTAGCGGAAATACGCAGTATTTT. As protein: CASSLVRSGNTQYF.

This clonotype was seen only a few times. The chain combines TRBV7-2 with TRBJ2-7; 11 positions match TRBD2. CDR1 and CDR2 from the germline V gene are SGHTA and FQGNSA. The ends lost 2 bases at V and 4 bases at J; junction bases unmatched: 13. The CDR3 spans 18 residues. The CDR3 DNA is TGTGCCAGCAGCTTAAGTCCTAGCGGGGGGACGAAAAAATACGAGCAGTACTTC. Protein sequence: CASSLSPSGGTKKYEQYF.

The chain links TRBV20-1 to TRBJ1-6; unclear D gene. The CDR3 is 14 amino acids. Germline lookup yields CDR1 DFQATT and CDR2 SNEGSKA (reference sequence). Between the trimmed V and J ends, which lost 1 base and 9 bases, there was a span of 13 bases. The CDR3: CSARGRGQTSPLHF. Written as DNA, the CDR3 is TGCAGTGCTAGAGGCCGTGGGCAGACTTCACCCCTCCACTTT.

This clonotype appeared many times. Compared with germline, one end of the junction differs, possibly owing to a read error. This sequence joins TRBV5-1 and TRBJ1-3, with D possibly TRBD1 on 5 matching bases. This CDR3 spans 13 amino acids. From germline, CDR1 is SGHRS and CDR2 YFSETQ. The CDR3 sequence is CASSLSGGTTIYF. CDR3 nucleotides: TGCGCCAGCAGCTTGTCGGGGGGAACCACCATATATTTT.

This CDR3 reads CASSAAGRETQYF. The CDR3, as DNA: TGTGCCAGCAGCGCGGCGGGGCGGGAGACCCAGTACTTC. The chain joins TRBV9 to TRBJ2-5; a weak D match, TRBD2 (6 bases). Trimming removed 3 bases from V and 5 bases from J, with 11 bases in between. The germline CDR1 and CDR2 sequences are SGDLS and YYNGEE. The CDR3 sequence is 13 residues long. The variable domain in full, completed from reference TRBV9 and TRBJ2-5, reads DSGVTQTPKHLITATGQRVTLRCSPRSGDLSVYWYQQSLDQGLQFLIQYYNGEERAKGNILERFSAQQFPDLHSELNLSSLELGDSALYFCASSAAGRETQYFGPGTRLLVL.

V and J are TRBV7-3 and TRBJ1-1, with 9 bases that match TRBD1. V lost 2 bases to trimming and J lost 13 bases; unmatched junction nucleotides: 14. Germline V gene lookup returns CDR1 SGHTA and CDR2 FQGTGA. This CDR3 region has 15 residues. The CDR3 loop is CASSLGPNRDRVIFF. Written as DNA, the CDR3 is TGTGCCAGCAGCTTAGGCCCTAACCGGGACAGGGTCATTTTCTTT.

The chain recombines TRBV10-2 with TRBJ2-1; 11 bases match TRBD1. The end of the DNA is better explained by TRBJ2-7, so the J call may be wrong. The germline V gene has CDR1 WSHSY and CDR2 SAAADI. The length of the CDR3 is 15 residues. CDR3 coding DNA: TGCGCCAGCAGCCACGGGACAGGGGGGTTCAATGAGCAGTACTTC. Its protein product is CASSHGTGGFNEQYF.

This clonotype was seen many times. The chain links TRBV20-1 to TRBJ1-3; no reliable D call. V was cut by 6 bases and J by 2 bases, with 14 bases left in between. The germline CDR1 and CDR2 sequences are DFQATT and SNEGSKA (reference sequence). This CDR3 region has 14 residues. The CDR3 DNA follows: TGCAGTGCGATCCCCCCCGGGGCTGGAAACACCATATATTTT. This sequence encodes CSAIPPGAGNTIYF.

The chain uses TRBV12-3 or TRBV12-4 and TRBJ1-5, with 8 bases identical to TRBD1. The junction had 6 bases not matched to a gene; V was cut back by 6 bases and J by 5 bases. The CDR3 length is 14 residues. CDR3 coding DNA: TGTGCCAGCAGCCTACAGGGGGTGTATCAGCCCCAGCATTTT. This gives the protein CASSLQGVYQPQHF.

The chain combines TRBV6-1 with TRBJ2-7, with D perhaps TRBD1 or TRBD2 (5 bases each). CDR1 and CDR2 from the germline V gene are MNHNS and SASEGT. V was pared by 4 bases and J by 7 bases, with 17 bases between. CDR3 size: 14 residues. The CDR3 region is CASSVRGDRREQYF. The CDR3 DNA sequence: TGTGCCAGCAGTGTAAGGGGCGATAGGAGGGAGCAGTACTTC.

This clonotype was picked up one time. The chain uses TRBV2 and TRBJ1-4, with 10 positions matching TRBD1. Germline values: CDR1 SNHLY, CDR2 FYNNEI. Trimming at V came to 7 bases and at J to 7 bases, leaving 12 bases not matched to a gene. There are 16 residues in the CDR3. The CDR3, as DNA: TGTGCCAGCACGGAACCCCCCGGGACAGGGGTTGAAAAACTGTTTTTT. Translation gives CASTEPPGTGVEKLFF.

This clonotype has more than one count but fewer than ten. The rearrangement links TRBV3-1 to TRBJ1-4, with D maybe TRBD1 (5 bases). Per the germline V gene, CDR1 is LGHDT and CDR2 is YNNKEL (reference sequence). The CDR3 is 15 amino acids. Deletions cut 4 bases from V and 1 base from J, with 10 bases between. CDR3 in amino acids: CASSRGVVTNEKLFF. CDR3 DNA sequence: TGTGCCAGCAGCCGGGGGGTTGTAACTAATGAAAAACTGTTTTTT.

This rearrangement joins TRBV5-6 to TRBJ2-3; D not resolved. Trimming removed 2 bases from V and 6 bases from J, with 13 bases in between. Germline assignment: CDR1 SGHDT and CDR2 YYEEEE. The CDR3 is 14 amino acids. The CDR3 sequence: CASSLVAQVDTQYF. DNA for the CDR3: TGTGCCAGCAGCTTAGTGGCCCAAGTGGATACGCAGTATTTT.

This clonotype has only one observation. The J gene is TRBJ1-3, the V gene TRBV20-1, with D hard to call. Germline assignment: CDR1 DFQATT and CDR2 SNEGSKA (reference sequence). Trimming pared 0 bases from V and 0 bases from J, leaving 6 bases between. The CDR3 extends over 14 amino acids. CDR3 in DNA: TGCAGTGCTAGAGAAGGGAGCTCTGGAAACACCATATATTTT. Its protein is CSAREGSSGNTIYF.

This clonotype was found once. V usage is TRBV19 and J usage is TRBJ2-5; a weak D match, TRBD1 (7 bases). The V and J ends lost 9 bases and 5 bases respectively, with 22 bases between them. The germline V gene encodes CDR1 LNHDA and CDR2 SQIVND (reference sequence). This CDR3 has 15 residues. CDR3 coding DNA: TGTGCCAGCAGCTTAGGCACAGGGGCGGGGGAGACCCAGTACTTC. Amino acids: CASSLGTGAGETQYF.

This clonotype has a count of ten or more. The rearrangement joins TRBV28 to TRBJ1-2; 8 nucleotides line up with TRBD1. CDR1 is MDHEN, CDR2 SYDVKM, per germline. This CDR3 comprises 14 residues. The J segment lost 3 bases and the V segment lost 3 bases, leaving 3 bases of the junction unmatched. The CDR3 protein is CASSLAGGDYGYTF. DNA for the CDR3: TGTGCCAGCAGTTTGGCAGGGGGCGACTATGGCTACACCTTC.

The genes are TRBV2 and TRBJ2-7; D is perhaps TRBD1 or TRBD2 (5 bases each). V was shortened by 5 bases and J by 7 bases, with 24 bases between the two germline ends. This CDR3 has 16 residues. Germline V gene data show CDR1 as SNHLY and CDR2 as FYNNEI. This CDR3 is CASSSVPSRGLGEQYF. For the CDR3, the DNA is TGTGCCAGCAGTTCGGTGCCGTCGAGGGGATTGGGGGAGCAGTACTTC.

This clonotype has a count of ten or more. The chain couples TRBV6-2 or TRBV6-3 to TRBJ2-7, with 11 bases fitting TRBD1. Germline CDR1 and CDR2: MNHEY and SVGEGT. After removal of 6 bases from V and 4 bases from J, the junction contained 8 bases not matched to a gene. This CDR3 comprises 15 residues. Written as DNA, the CDR3 is TGTGCCAGCAGCCCTGGACAGGGGGCGCCTTACGAGCAGTACTTC. It is translated as CASSPGQGAPYEQYF.

The chain employs TRBV12-3 or TRBV12-4 and TRBJ1-2; D unresolved. With 3 bases removed from V and 6 bases from J, the gap between germline ends came to 11 bases. This CDR3 has 13 amino acids. In nucleotides, the CDR3 is TGTGCCAGCAGTTTGTACGGGCCCCATGGCTACACCTTC. Protein sequence: CASSLYGPHGYTF.

The chain has TRBV2 and TRBJ2-7; the D gene is possibly TRBD1 (5 bases). The germline V gene has CDR1 SNHLY and CDR2 FYNNEI. Trimming shortened V by 3 bases and J by 0 bases, and 9 bases separated the two germline ends. CDR3 length: 14 residues. CDR3 in DNA: TGTGCCAGCAGTGACCGGACAAGCTCCTACGAGCAGTACTTC. Translating it yields CASSDRTSSYEQYF.

The chain recombines TRBV29-1 with TRBJ1-2; 9 bases map to TRBD1. The V segment lost 4 bases and the J segment 0 bases; nucleotides outside the gene matches: 3. Germline V CDR1 and CDR2: SQVTM, ANQGSEA. CDR3 length equals 14 residues. The CDR3 DNA reads TGCAGCGTTGTGACAGGGGGTACTAACTATGGCTACACCTTC. Protein sequence: CSVVTGGTNYGYTF.

The gene calls are TRBV7-6 and TRBJ2-7; 10 positions agree with TRBD2. With V trimmed by 5 bases and J by 3 bases, 13 bases remained unmatched. This CDR3 contains 17 residues. The germline CDR1 and CDR2 sequences are SGHVS and FNYEAQ. The CDR3 protein is CASSRSGGASPSYEQYF. CDR3 nucleotides: TGTGCCAGCAGCCGGAGCGGGGGGGCCTCTCCGAGCTACGAGCAGTACTTC.

Concerning this clonotype: This could be a read error, since a much larger clone is one nucleotide away. The missing conserved phenylalanine or tryptophan at the end of this CDR3 makes a read error likely. The J gene is TRBJ1-4, the V gene TRBV9; TRBD1 matches at 7 bases. V was clipped by 1 base and J by 6 bases; unmatched bases: 6. Germline V lookup: CDR1 SGDLS, CDR2 YYNGEE. The CDR3 has 15 residues. For the CDR3, the DNA is TGTGCCAGCAGCGTACGGGACAGCACTTATGAAAAACTGTTTTTG. This gives the protein CASSVRDSTYEKLFL.

The chain combines TRBV20-1 with TRBJ2-3; no reliable D call. V was pared by 1 base and J by 5 bases, with 7 bases between. This CDR3 spans 12 amino acids. Germline lookup yields CDR1 DFQATT and CDR2 SNEGSKA (reference sequence). CDR3 sequence: CSARGAGDTQYF. DNA for the CDR3: TGCAGTGCTAGAGGGGCAGGAGATACGCAGTATTTT.

This clonotype was counted between two and nine times. The genes are TRBV9 and TRBJ2-2; no clear D. Trimming left V 5 bases short and J 6 bases short, with 11 bases between. The CDR3 length is 13 residues. Germline loops: CDR1 SGDLS, CDR2 YYNGEE. The CDR3 reads CASSQRDSGELFF. The CDR3 DNA is TGTGCCAGCAGTCAAAGGGATTCCGGGGAGCTGTTTTTT. Complete variable domain (other parts from reference TRBV9 and TRBJ2-2): DSGVTQTPKHLITATGQRVTLRCSPRSGDLSVYWYQQSLDQGLQFLIQYYNGEERAKGNILERFSAQQFPDLHSELNLSSLELGDSALYFCASSQRDSGELFFGEGSRLTVL.

Ten or more counts support this clonotype. This rearrangement joins TRBV15 to TRBJ2-1; D is unclear. The germline CDR1 and CDR2 sequences are LNHNV and YYDKDF (reference sequence). The CDR3 length is 14 residues. The V and J ends lost 0 bases and 9 bases respectively, with 12 bases between them. The CDR3 here is CATSRDFFGVEQFF. In DNA, the CDR3 is TGTGCCACCAGCAGAGATTTCTTTGGCGTTGAGCAGTTCTTC.

The chain uses TRBV15 and TRBJ1-5; unclear D gene. This CDR3 has 15 amino acids. V lost 1 base and J lost 3, with 10 bases in between. Per germline, CDR1 LNHNV and CDR2 YYDKDF (reference sequence). The CDR3, as DNA: TGTGCCACCAGCAGAGTTCAGGAAGACAATCAGCCCCAGCATTTT. Amino acid sequence: CATSRVQEDNQPQHF.

This clonotype was seen many times. This chain uses TRBV5-4 with TRBJ1-6, with a weak D call TRBD1 (5 bases). This CDR3 contains 18 residues. V was shortened by 3 bases and J by 7 bases, with 23 bases between the two germline ends. CDR1 and CDR2 from the germline V gene are SGHNT and YYREEE (reference sequence). Here the CDR3 DNA reads TGTGCCAGCAGCTCATCGGCGACAGTAGTAATCCAGAATTCACCCCTCCACTTT. Translation gives CASSSSATVVIQNSPLHF. The full variable domain, its missing parts supplied by reference TRBV5-4 and TRBJ1-6, is ETGVTQSPTHLIKTRGQQVTLRCSSQSGHNTVSWYQQALGQGPQFIFQYYREEENGRGNFPPRFSGLQFPNYSSELNVNALELDDSALYLCASSSSATVVIQNSPLHFGNGTRLTVT.